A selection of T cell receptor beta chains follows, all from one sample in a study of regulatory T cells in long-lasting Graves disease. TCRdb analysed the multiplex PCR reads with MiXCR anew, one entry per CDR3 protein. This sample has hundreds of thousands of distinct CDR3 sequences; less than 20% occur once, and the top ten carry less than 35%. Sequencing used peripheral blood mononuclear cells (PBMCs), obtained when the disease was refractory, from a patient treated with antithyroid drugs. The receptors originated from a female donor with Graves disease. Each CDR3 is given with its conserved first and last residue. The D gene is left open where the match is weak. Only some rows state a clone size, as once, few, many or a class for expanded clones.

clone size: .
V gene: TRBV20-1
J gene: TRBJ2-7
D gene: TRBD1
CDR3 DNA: TGCAGTGCAACCGACCGGGACAGAGGCTACGAGCAGTACTTC
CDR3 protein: CSATDRDRGYEQYF

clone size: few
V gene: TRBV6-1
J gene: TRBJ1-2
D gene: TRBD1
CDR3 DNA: TGTGCCAGCAGTGAGGCCGGGACAGCAACTCGTGGCTACACCTTC
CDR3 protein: CASSEAGTATRGYTF

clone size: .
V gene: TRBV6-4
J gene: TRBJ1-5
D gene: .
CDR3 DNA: TGTGCCAGCAGTGCCCCAAGGACTCAGCCCCAGCATTTT
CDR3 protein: CASSAPRTQPQHF

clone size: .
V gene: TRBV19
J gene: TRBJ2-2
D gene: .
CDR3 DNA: TGTGCCAGTAGTATCGACCAAGTATTAAACACCGGGGAGCTGTTTTTT
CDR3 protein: CASSIDQVLNTGELFF

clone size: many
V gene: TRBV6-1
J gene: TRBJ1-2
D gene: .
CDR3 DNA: TGTGCCAGCAGGGCCGGGCCTAGGGTCTATGGCTACACCTTC
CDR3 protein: CASRAGPRVYGYTF

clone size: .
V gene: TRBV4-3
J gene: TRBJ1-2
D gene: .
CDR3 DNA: TGCGCCAGCAGCCAAGGACAGTTCCTCCACCGCTCTTATGGCTACACCTTC
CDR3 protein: CASSQGQFLHRSYGYTF

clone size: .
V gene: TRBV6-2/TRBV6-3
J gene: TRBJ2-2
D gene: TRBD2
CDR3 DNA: TGTGCCAGCAGTCCTCCCCTAGCGGGAGAAACCGGGGAGCTGTTTTTT
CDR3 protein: CASSPPLAGETGELFF

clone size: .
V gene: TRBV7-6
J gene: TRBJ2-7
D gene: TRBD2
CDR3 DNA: TGTGCCAGCAGCCGAGGACTAGCGGGAGAAGGGTACGAGCAGTACTTC
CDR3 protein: CASSRGLAGEGYEQYF

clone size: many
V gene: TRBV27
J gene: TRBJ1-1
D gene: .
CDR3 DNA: TGTGCCAGCAAGGGGGGCGGGGGCCGGAACACTGAAGCTTTCTTT
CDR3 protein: CASKGGGGRNTEAFF

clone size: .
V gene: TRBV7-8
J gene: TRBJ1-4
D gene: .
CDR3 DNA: TGTGCCAGCAGCTTAAAGTCCTATCGGGGAGGAAATGAAAAACTGTTTTTT
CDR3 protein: CASSLKSYRGGNEKLFF

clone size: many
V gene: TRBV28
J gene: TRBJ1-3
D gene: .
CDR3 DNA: TGTGCCAGCAGTGGGCACATGGCCTCTGGAAACACCATATATTTT
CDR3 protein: CASSGHMASGNTIYF

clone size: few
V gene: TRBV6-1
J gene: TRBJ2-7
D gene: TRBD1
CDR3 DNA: TGTGCCAGCAAAGGCAGGGGGACAGGTGGGGGGTACGAGCAGTACTTC
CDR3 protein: CASKGRGTGGGYEQYF

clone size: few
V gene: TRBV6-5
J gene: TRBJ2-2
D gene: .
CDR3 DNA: TGTGCCAGCAGTTGGGATCGCTTGAACACCGGGGAGCTGTTTTTT
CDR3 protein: CASSWDRLNTGELFF

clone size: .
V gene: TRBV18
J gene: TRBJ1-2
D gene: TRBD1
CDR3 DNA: TGTGCCAGCTCACAACAACAGGGGTGGAATGGCTACACCTTC
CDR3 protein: CASSQQQGWNGYTF

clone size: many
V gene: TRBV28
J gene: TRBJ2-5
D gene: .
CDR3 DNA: TGTGCCAGCAGTTTATCGGGAGGGGGCGTAGAGACCCAGTACTTC
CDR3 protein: CASSLSGGGVETQYF

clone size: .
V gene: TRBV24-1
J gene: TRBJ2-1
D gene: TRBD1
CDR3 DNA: TGTGCCACCAGTGCTCAGGGGGCGAGGAATGAGCAGTTCTTC
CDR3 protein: CATSAQGARNEQFF

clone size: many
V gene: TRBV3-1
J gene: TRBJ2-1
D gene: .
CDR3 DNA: TGTGCCAGCAGCCCGGTATCCTACAATGAGCAGTTCTTC
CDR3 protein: CASSPVSYNEQFF

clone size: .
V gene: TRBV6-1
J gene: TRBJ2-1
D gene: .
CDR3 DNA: TGTGCCAGCAGTGAAGCGGAGAAGGTCGAGGGCCCCTCGTACCCCAACAATGAGCAGTTCTTC
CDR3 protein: CASSEAEKVEGPSYPNNEQFF

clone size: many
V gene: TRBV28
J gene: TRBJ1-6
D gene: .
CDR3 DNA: TGTGCCACCCACCAGCCCGAGTCCTTTAATTCACCCCTCCACTTT
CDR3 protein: CATHQPESFNSPLHF

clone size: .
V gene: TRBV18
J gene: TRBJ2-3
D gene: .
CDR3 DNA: TGTGCCAGCTCAGCAGCAGATACGCAGTATTTT
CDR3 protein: CASSAADTQYF

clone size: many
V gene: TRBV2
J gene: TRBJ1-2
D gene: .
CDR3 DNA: TGTGCCAGCAGGGGAAGGGGGGACAACTATGGCTACACCTTC
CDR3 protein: CASRGRGDNYGYTF

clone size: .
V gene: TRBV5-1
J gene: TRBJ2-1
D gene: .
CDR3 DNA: TGCGCCAGCAGCTCACTCCTGGGGGGAAGGTCCTACAATGAGCAGTTCTTC
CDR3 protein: CASSSLLGGRSYNEQFF

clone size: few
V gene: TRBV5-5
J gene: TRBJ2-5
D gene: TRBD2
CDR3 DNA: TGTGCCAGCAGCTTGGCCTCGGGAGCGGGGGGGCCGGAGACCCAGCACTTC
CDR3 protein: CASSLASGAGGPETQHF

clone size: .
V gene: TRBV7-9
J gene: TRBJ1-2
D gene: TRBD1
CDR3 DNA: TGTGCCAGCAGCAGCAACAGGGGGTCCTATGGCTACACCTTC
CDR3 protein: CASSSNRGSYGYTF

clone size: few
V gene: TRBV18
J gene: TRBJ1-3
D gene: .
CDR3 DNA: TGTGCCAGCTCCCCTTCAACCGAGAGCTCTGGAAACACCATATATTTT
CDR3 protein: CASSPSTESSGNTIYF

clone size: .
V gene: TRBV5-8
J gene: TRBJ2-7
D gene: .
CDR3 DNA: TGTGCCAGCAGCTTGGGTGCGGCGGGAAGGTATTGGTCCTACGAGCAGTACTTC
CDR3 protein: CASSLGAAGRYWSYEQYF

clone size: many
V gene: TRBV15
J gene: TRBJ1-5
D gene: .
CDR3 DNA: TGTGCCACCAGCCTCCGACGGTATAGCAATCAGCCCCAGCATTTT
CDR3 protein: CATSLRRYSNQPQHF

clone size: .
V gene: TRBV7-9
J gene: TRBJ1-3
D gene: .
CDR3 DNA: TGTGCCAGCAGCCCCCAAGGTCTGTCTGGAAACACCATATATTTT
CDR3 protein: CASSPQGLSGNTIYF

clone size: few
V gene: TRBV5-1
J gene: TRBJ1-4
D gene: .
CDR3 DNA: TGCGCCAGCAGAAAAGACGGGGGCGGGAATAATGAAAAACTGTTTTTT
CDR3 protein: CASRKDGGGNNEKLFF

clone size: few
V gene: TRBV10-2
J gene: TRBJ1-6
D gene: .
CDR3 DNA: TGCGCCAGCATGGCAGGAGCGGCATCAAATTCACCCCTCCACTTT
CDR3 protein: CASMAGAASNSPLHF

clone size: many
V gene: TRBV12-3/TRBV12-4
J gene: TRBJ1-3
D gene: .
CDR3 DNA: TGTGCCAGCAGTCCTGGGTTTTCGGGAAACACCATATATTTT
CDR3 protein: CASSPGFSGNTIYF

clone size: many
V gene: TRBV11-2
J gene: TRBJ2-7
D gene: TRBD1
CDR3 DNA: TGTGCCAGCAGCCGGACAGGTACCTACGAGCAGTACTTC
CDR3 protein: CASSRTGTYEQYF

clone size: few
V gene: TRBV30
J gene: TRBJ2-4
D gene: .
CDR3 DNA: TGTGCCTGGGGTCGTGGAAACATTCAGTACTTC
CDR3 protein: CAWGRGNIQYF

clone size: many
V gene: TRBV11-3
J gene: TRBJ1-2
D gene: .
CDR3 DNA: TGTGCCAGCAGCCCCTCCCGGGGACTCTACGGCTACACCTTC
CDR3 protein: CASSPSRGLYGYTF

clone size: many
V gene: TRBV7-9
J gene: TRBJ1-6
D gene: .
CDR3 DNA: TGTGCCAGCAGCTCCCTTAGAGGAGGAGATAATTCACCCCTCCACTTT
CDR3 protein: CASSSLRGGDNSPLHF

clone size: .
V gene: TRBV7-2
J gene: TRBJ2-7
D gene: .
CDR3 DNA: TGTGCCAGCAGCTTAAATCTGGAAACCTACGAGCAGTACTTC
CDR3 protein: CASSLNLETYEQYF

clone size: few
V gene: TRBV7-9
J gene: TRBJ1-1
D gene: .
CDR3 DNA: TGTGCCAGCAGCTTAGCGTGGCAGAAGAACACTGAAGCTTTCTTT
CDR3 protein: CASSLAWQKNTEAFF

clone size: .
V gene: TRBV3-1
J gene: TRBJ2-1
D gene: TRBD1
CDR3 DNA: TGTGCCAGCAGCCAGACCGGGACAGGGAACAATGAGCAGTTCTTC
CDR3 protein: CASSQTGTGNNEQFF

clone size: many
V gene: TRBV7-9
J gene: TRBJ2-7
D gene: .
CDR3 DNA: TGTGCCAGCAGTTTAGGAATTTCCTACGAGCAGTACTTC
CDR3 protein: CASSLGISYEQYF

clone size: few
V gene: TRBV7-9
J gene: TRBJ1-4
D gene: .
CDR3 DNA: TGTGCCAGCAGCCTTAGTGAATTTCGGAATGAAAAACTGTTTTTT
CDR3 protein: CASSLSEFRNEKLFF

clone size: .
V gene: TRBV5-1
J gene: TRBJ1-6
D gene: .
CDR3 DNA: TGCGCCAGCACGCAGGGTTCCTATAATTCACCCCTCCACTTT
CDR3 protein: CASTQGSYNSPLHF

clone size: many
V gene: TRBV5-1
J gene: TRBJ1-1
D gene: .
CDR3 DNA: TGCGCCAGCAGCCTTCCTAGTGTGAACACTGAAGCTTTCTTT
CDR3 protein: CASSLPSVNTEAFF

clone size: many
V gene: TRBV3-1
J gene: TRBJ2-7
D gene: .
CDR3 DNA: TGTGCCAGCAGCCAACGCTGGGAGTCTTACGAGCAGTACTTC
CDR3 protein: CASSQRWESYEQYF

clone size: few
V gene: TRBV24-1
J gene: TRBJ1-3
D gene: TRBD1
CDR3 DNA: TGTGCCACCAGTGGTACAGGGGTCCCCGGAAACACCATATATTTT
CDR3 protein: CATSGTGVPGNTIYF

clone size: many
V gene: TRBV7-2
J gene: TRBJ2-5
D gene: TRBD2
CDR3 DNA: TGTGCCAGCAGCCCTCGACTAGCGGGGGGGTCGTACCAAGAGACCCAGTACTTC
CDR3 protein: CASSPRLAGGSYQETQYF

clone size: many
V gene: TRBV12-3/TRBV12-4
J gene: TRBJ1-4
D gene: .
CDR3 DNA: TGTGCCAGCAGTCGCCGGGGGGGTAATGAAAAACTGTTTTTT
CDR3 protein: CASSRRGGNEKLFF

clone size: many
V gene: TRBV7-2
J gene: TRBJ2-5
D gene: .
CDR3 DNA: TGTGCCAGCAGCTTAGTCACGGGAGAGACCCAGTACTTC
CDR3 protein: CASSLVTGETQYF

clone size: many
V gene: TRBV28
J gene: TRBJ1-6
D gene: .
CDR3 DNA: TGTGCCAGCAGTTTTCACGTCACAAATTCACCCCTCCACTTT
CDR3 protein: CASSFHVTNSPLHF

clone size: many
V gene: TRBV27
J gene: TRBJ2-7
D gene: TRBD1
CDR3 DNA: TGTGCCAGCAGTTTGGTCACAGGGGGTCCCTACGAGCAGTACTTC
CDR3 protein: CASSLVTGGPYEQYF

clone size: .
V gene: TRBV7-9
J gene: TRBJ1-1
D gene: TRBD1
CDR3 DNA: TGTGCCAGCAGCTCACGACAGGGGTGGGGAGACACTGAAGCTTTCTTT
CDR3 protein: CASSSRQGWGDTEAFF

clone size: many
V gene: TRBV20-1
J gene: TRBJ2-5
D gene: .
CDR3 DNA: TGCAGTGCCTTAGGGGGATTTACTAGTTTCCAAGAGACCCAGTACTTC
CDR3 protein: CSALGGFTSFQETQYF

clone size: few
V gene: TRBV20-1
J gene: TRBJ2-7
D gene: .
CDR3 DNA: TGCAGTGCTGATGGTGACAGCCTCGAGCAGTACTTC
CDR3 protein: CSADGDSLEQYF

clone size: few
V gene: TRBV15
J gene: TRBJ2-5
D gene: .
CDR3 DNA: TGTGCCACCAGCAACAGGCCTAGAGAGACCCAGTACTTC
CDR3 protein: CATSNRPRETQYF

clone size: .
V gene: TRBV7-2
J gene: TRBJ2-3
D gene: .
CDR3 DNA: TGTGCCAGCAGCCCACAGAGGGCAGATACGCAGTATTTT
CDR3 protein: CASSPQRADTQYF

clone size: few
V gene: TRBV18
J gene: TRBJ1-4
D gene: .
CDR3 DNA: TGTGCCAGCTCCCCCCGGGACGCAACTAATGAAAAACTGTTTTTT
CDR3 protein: CASSPRDATNEKLFF

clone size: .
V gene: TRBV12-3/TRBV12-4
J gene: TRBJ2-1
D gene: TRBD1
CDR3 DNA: TGTGCCAGCAGTCCCGCGGGACAGGGGGGGAGGGTAGGAGGCAATGAGCAGTTCTTC
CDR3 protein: CASSPAGQGGRVGGNEQFF

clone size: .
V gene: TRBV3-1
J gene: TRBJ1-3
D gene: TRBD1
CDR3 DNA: TGTGCCAGCAGCTTCCGGACAGGGGGAGTCTCTGGAAACACCATATATTTT
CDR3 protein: CASSFRTGGVSGNTIYF

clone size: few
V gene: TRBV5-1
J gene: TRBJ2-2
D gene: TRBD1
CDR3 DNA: TGCGCCAGCAGCCCACGGTCAGGGGGCGCCACCGGGGAGCTGTTTTTT
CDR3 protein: CASSPRSGGATGELFF

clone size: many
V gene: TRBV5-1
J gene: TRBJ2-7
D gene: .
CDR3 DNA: TGCGCCAGCAGCTTCTTCGGAGACGAGCAGTACTTC
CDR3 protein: CASSFFGDEQYF